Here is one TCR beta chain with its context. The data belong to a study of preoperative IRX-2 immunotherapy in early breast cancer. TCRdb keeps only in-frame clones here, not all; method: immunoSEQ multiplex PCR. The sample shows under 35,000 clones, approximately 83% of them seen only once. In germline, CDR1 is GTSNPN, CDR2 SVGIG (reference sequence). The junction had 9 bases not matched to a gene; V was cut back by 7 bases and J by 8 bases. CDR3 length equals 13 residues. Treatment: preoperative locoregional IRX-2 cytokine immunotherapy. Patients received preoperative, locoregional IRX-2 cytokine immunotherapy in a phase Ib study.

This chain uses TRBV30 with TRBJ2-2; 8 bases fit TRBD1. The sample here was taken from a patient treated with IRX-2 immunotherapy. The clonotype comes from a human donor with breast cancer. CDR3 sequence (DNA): TGTGCCTCGGACAGGGATTGGTTGGGGGAGCTGTTTTTT. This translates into CASDRDWLGELFF.